The text below deals with one TCR beta chain. This sample was taken from a study of blood T cell repertoires in COVID-19. About the research overall: Samples came from the United States, Italy and Spain, spanning acute and convalescent COVID-19. Sample material is recorded as cDNA or gDNA derived from T cells, B-cell-depleted T cells, or PBMCs.

CDR1 is MNHEY, CDR2 SMNVEV, per germline (reference sequence). V was pared by 3 bases and J by 1 base, with 3 bases of the junction left unmatched. The CDR3 spans 15 residues. In the original workflow: Estimation of nucleated cell counts was performed using reference gene primer amplification. The method was immunoSEQ multiplex PCR; TCRdb's version includes in-frame clones alone and lacks a portion of them. The V and J calls and clone size are taken from that table; D and trimming were inferred from the DNA. The table has 200,000 to 250,000 clones, over 70% seen once. The receptor comes from a woman aged 70-85 years with acute or convalescent COVID-19. The sequencing input was peripheral blood. J is TRBJ2-1 and V is TRBV27; 7 nucleotides agree with TRBD2. CDR3 sequence: CASSFAGASYNEQFF. The DNA for the CDR3 is TGTGCCAGCAGTTTCGCGGGAGCGTCCTACAATGAGCAGTTCTTC.